A selection of T cell receptor beta chains follows, all from one sample in a study of blood T cell repertoires in COVID-19. Assay: immunoSEQ multiplex PCR; the TCRdb copy retains only in-frame clones and omits some. The table includes 150,000 to 200,000 clones, roughly four fifths detected once. The sample comprised peripheral blood. These receptors originate from a woman in her sixties or seventies with COVID-19, enrolled during active disease. Each CDR3 is given with its conserved first and last residue. Each record gives: CDR3 protein, CDR3 DNA, V gene, D gene, J gene, clone size. D genes are given only for firm matches. Clone size, where shown, is once, few, many, or a class for clones that have expanded.

CDR3 protein: CASSLRGQGIGELFF; CDR3 DNA: TGTGCCAGCAGCCTTCGGGGACAGGGGATCGGGGAGCTGTTTTTT; V gene: TRBV11-2; D gene: TRBD1; J gene: TRBJ2-2; clone size: .
CDR3 protein: CATSRDRTVSGNTIYF; CDR3 DNA: TGTGCCACCAGCAGAGATCGAACAGTCTCTGGAAACACCATATATTTT; V gene: TRBV15; D gene: .; J gene: TRBJ1-3; clone size: .
CDR3 protein: CASSSSGQGRRRGDTQYF; CDR3 DNA: TGTGCCAGCAGTTCATCGGGACAGGGTAGGCGCCGGGGAGATACGCAGTATTTT; V gene: TRBV5-8; D gene: TRBD1; J gene: TRBJ2-3; clone size: .
CDR3 protein: CASSLRTGKTYEQYF; CDR3 DNA: TGTGCCAGCAGCCTGAGGACAGGCAAAACCTACGAGCAGTACTTC; V gene: TRBV14; D gene: TRBD1; J gene: TRBJ2-7; clone size: .
CDR3 protein: CASSLEEARKGNTIYF; CDR3 DNA: TGCGCCAGCAGCTTGGAGGAGGCCAGAAAAGGAAACACCATATATTTT; V gene: TRBV5-1; D gene: .; J gene: TRBJ1-3; clone size: .
CDR3 protein: CATRGQGETGELFF; CDR3 DNA: TGTGCCACCAGGGGACAGGGAGAAACCGGGGAGCTGTTTTTT; V gene: TRBV24-1; D gene: TRBD1; J gene: TRBJ2-2; clone size: .
CDR3 protein: CASSTGTSGISEQFF; CDR3 DNA: TGTGCCAGCAGCACTGGGACTAGCGGGATCAGTGAGCAGTTCTTC; V gene: TRBV7-9; D gene: TRBD2; J gene: TRBJ2-1; clone size: .
CDR3 protein: CASSRGTSGSGETQYF; CDR3 DNA: TGTGCCAGCTCACGGGGGACTAGCGGGAGCGGAGAGACCCAGTACTTC; V gene: TRBV18; D gene: TRBD2; J gene: TRBJ2-5; clone size: few
CDR3 protein: CASSLEGFNTIYF; CDR3 DNA: TGTGCCAGCAGCTTAGAGGGGTTCAACACCATATATTTT; V gene: TRBV7-2; D gene: .; J gene: TRBJ1-3; clone size: .
CDR3 protein: CASSIRGGGQPQHF; CDR3 DNA: TGTGCCAGTAGTATCCGCGGGGGCGGACAGCCCCAGCATTTT; V gene: TRBV19; D gene: .; J gene: TRBJ1-5; clone size: .
CDR3 protein: CASSSSGGLAKNIQYF; CDR3 DNA: TGTGCCAGCAGTTCTTCCGGGGGGTTAGCCAAAAACATTCAGTACTTC; V gene: TRBV28; D gene: TRBD2; J gene: TRBJ2-4; clone size: .
CDR3 protein: CASSLGLSGNTIYF; CDR3 DNA: TGCGCCAGCAGCTTGGGACTGTCTGGAAACACCATATATTTT; V gene: TRBV5-1; D gene: .; J gene: TRBJ1-3; clone size: few
CDR3 protein: CAWSGGAPNEKLFF; CDR3 DNA: TGTGCCTGGAGTGGGGGAGCCCCTAATGAAAAACTGTTTTTT; V gene: TRBV30; D gene: .; J gene: TRBJ1-4; clone size: .
CDR3 protein: CASSAFGTSGLKYTQYF; CDR3 DNA: TGTGCCAGCAGCGCCTTTGGGACTAGCGGGCTCAAATATACGCAGTATTTT; V gene: TRBV7-9; D gene: TRBD2; J gene: TRBJ2-3; clone size: .
CDR3 protein: CSVTGASNGYTF; CDR3 DNA: TGCAGCGTTACAGGGGCCTCGAATGGCTACACCTTC; V gene: TRBV29-1; D gene: TRBD1; J gene: TRBJ1-2; clone size: .